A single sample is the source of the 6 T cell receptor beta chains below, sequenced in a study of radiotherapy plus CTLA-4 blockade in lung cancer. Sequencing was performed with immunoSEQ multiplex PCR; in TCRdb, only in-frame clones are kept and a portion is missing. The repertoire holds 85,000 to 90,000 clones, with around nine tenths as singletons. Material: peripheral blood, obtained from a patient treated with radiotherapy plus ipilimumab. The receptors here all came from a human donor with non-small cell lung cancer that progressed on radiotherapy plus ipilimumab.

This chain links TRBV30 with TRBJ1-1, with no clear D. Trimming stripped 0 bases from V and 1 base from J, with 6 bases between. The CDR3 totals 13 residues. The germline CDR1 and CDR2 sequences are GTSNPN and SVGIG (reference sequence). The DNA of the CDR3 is TGTGCCTGGAGTGTAATTCCGAACACTGAAGCTTTCTTT. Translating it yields CAWSVIPNTEAFF.

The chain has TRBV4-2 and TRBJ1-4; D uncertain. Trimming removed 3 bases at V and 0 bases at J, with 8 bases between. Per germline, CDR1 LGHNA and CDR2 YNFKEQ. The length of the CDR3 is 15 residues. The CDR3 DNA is TGTGCCAGCAGCCAGAGTCCAGCAACTAATGAAAAACTGTTTTTT. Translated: CASSQSPATNEKLFF.

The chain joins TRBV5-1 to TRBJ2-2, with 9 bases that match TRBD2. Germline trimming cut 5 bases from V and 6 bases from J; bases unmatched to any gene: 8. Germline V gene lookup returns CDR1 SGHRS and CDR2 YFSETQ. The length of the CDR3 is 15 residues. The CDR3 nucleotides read TGCGCCAGCAGGGATAGCGGGAGAGTGGCCGGGGAGCTGTTTTTT. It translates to CASRDSGRVAGELFF.

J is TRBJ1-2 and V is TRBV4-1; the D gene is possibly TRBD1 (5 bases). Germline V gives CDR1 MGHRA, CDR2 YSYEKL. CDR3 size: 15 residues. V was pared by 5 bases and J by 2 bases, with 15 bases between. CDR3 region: CASSNRDGRNYGYTF. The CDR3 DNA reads TGCGCCAGCAGCAATAGGGACGGACGAAACTATGGCTACACCTTC.

The CDR3 sequence is CASSFSGHLYEQYF. For the CDR3, the DNA is TGTGCCAGCAGCTTCAGTGGGCATCTCTACGAGCAGTACTTC. This chain joins TRBV5-4 and TRBJ2-7; D remains ambiguous. CDR1 is SGHNT, CDR2 YYREEE, per germline (reference sequence). Trimming removed 2 bases at V and 3 bases at J, with 12 bases between. The CDR3 consists of 14 residues.

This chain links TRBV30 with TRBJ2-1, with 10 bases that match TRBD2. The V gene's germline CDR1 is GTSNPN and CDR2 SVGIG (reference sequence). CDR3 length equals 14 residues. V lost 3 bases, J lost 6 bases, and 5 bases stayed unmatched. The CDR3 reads CAWRWLAGANEQFF. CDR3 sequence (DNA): TGTGCCTGGAGGTGGCTAGCGGGAGCCAATGAGCAGTTCTTC.